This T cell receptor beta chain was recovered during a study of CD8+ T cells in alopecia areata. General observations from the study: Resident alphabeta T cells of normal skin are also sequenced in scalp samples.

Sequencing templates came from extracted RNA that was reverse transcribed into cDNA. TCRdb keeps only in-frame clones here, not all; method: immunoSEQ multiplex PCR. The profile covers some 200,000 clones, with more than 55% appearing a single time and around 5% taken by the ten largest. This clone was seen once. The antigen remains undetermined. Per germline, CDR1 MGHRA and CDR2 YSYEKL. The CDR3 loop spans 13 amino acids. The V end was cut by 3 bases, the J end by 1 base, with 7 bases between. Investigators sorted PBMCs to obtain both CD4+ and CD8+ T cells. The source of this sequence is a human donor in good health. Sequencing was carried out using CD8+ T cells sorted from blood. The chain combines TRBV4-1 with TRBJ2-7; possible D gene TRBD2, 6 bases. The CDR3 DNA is TGCGCCAGCAGCCAGGGGAGGTCCTACGAGCAGTACTTC. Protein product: CASSQGRSYEQYF.